This T cell receptor (beta chain) was observed in a study of blood T cell repertoires in COVID-19. Study background: Samples representing acute and convalescent COVID-19 were sourced from the United States, Italy and Spain. Sample material is recorded as cDNA or gDNA derived from T cells, B-cell-depleted T cells, or PBMCs.

After removal of 6 bases from V and 4 bases from J, the junction contained 4 bases not matched to a gene. Germline CDR1 reads MNHEY; CDR2 reads SVGAGI. The CDR3 sequence is 13 residues long. Per the original methods: Amplifying reference gene primers gave estimates of nucleated cell counts. TCRdb's copy holds only in-frame clones and misses some; the assay was immunoSEQ multiplex PCR. That table furnishes V, J and clone size, whereas the DNA furnished D and trimming. The sample lists 200,000 to 300,000 clones, roughly 80% occurring once. This receptor was identified in a woman of 80 years or more with acute or convalescent COVID-19. Sequencing input: peripheral blood. The V and J genes are TRBV6-5 and TRBJ1-2, with 8 bases aligning to TRBD1. Here the CDR3 reads CASRRTGSYGYTF. CDR3 nucleotides: TGTGCCAGCAGGAGGACAGGGAGCTATGGCTACACCTTC.